This T cell receptor beta chain was sequenced for a study of shared clonotypes between healthy human individuals. Here immunoSEQ multiplex PCR was the method, and the copy in TCRdb shows in-frame clones only, minus some. The sample has some 1.5 million clones, over 95% seen once; the top ten hold more than 0.9%. Sample: naive CD4+ T cells sorted from blood. Subset defined: CD45RA+ positively selected. The receptor was isolated from a man younger than 45 in good health.

The CDR3 loop is CASCPGPRNTGELFF. Here the CDR3 DNA reads TGCGCCAGCTGTCCCGGACCAAGGAACACCGGGGAGCTGTTTTTT. V and J are TRBV5-1 and TRBJ2-2; D is ambiguous. The length of the CDR3 is 15 residues. Trimming removed 7 bases at V and 1 base at J, with 14 bases between. Per the germline V gene, CDR1 is SGHRS and CDR2 is YFSETQ.